This is a list of T cell receptor beta chains from one sample in a study of shared clonotypes between healthy human individuals. The protocol was immunoSEQ multiplex PCR, while the TCRdb copy is restricted to in-frame clones and leaves out a portion. The sample shows 550,000 to 850,000 clones, approximately 77% of them seen only once. Specimen: memory CD4+ T cells sorted from blood. These TCRs come from a woman aged 30 to 39 in good health. Both conserved end residues are part of each CDR3. A D gene is named only where the DNA matches it firmly. Rows give clone size only sometimes, using once, few, many, or a class for an expanded clone.

length	D	size	J	V	DNA	CDR3
15	TRBD2	NA	TRBJ2-1	TRBV5-1	TGCGCCAGCAGCCTACTAGCGGGAGGACACAATGAGCAGTTCTTC	CASSLLAGGHNEQFF
13	NA	NA	TRBJ1-2	TRBV30	TGTGCCTGGTTGGCCGCTGGGACTCGCGGCTACACCTTC	CAWLAAGTRGYTF
15	TRBD1	NA	TRBJ1-3	TRBV2	TGTGCCAGCGGGGACAGGGCCATCTCTGGAAACACCATATATTTT	CASGDRAISGNTIYF
15	TRBD1	NA	TRBJ2-3	TRBV19	TGTGCCAGTAGTATGGGACAGGGGGCGACAGATACGCAGTATTTT	CASSMGQGATDTQYF
13	TRBD1	NA	TRBJ2-5	TRBV10-3	TGTGCCATCAGCCTACAGGGGCGGGAGACCCAGTACTTC	CAISLQGRETQYF
13	NA	NA	TRBJ2-4	TRBV25-1	TGTGCCAGCAGAGGACTTTCCCAACGCATTCAGTACTTC	CASRGLSQRIQYF
12	NA	NA	TRBJ1-1	TRBV28	TGTGCCAGCAGTTTATCTTACACTGAAGCTTTCTTT	CASSLSYTEAFF
16	NA	NA	TRBJ2-3	TRBV5-4	TGTGCCAGCAGCTTGGAAATTAGCGGAGCTCGCTATACGCAGTATTTT	CASSLEISGARYTQYF
15	NA	NA	TRBJ1-2	TRBV9	TGTGCCAGCAGCCCCCAGGAGGGTGTACTCTATGGCTACACCTTC	CASSPQEGVLYGYTF
16	NA	NA	TRBJ2-7	TRBV18	TGTGCCAGCTCACCTGAGCTAACTTCTAACGCCTACGAGCAGTACTTC	CASSPELTSNAYEQYF
13	NA	few	TRBJ1-1	TRBV7-3	TGTGCCAGCAGCTTGAGGGAGAACACTGAAGCTTTCTTT	CASSLRENTEAFF